Listed here are 22 T cell receptor beta chains from one sample, sequenced in a study of breast tumors, draining lymph nodes, adjacent tissues. Samples came from axillary lymph nodes draining the breast cancer. TCRdb reprocessed the multiplex PCR reads with MiXCR, giving one entry per CDR3 protein. The table records about 180,000 distinct CDR3 sequences, about 33% of them present only once. Material for sequencing was axillary lymph node tissue. The receptors shown here come from a female donor with breast cancer. Some clones in this sample may be carry-over from other donors' samples.

This clonotype was seen many times. This chain's CDR3 is CASSIHREQFF. DNA for the CDR3: TGTGCCAGCAGTATCCACCGGGAGCAGTTCTTC. The genes are TRBV12-3 or TRBV12-4 and TRBJ2-1; D is unresolved. V lost 5 bases, J lost 10 bases, and 9 bases lay in between. The CDR3 is 11 amino acids.

Turning to this clonotype: The junction departs from germline at one end; a sequencing error may be responsible. The V and J genes are TRBV11-2 and TRBJ1-6, with TRBD1 matching 9 bases. The germline gives CDR1 SGHAT, CDR2 FQNNGV. CDR3 length: 15 residues. The CDR3 reads CASSLGTGANSPLYF. The CDR3 bases are TGTGCCAGCAGCTTAGGGACAGGGGCAAATTCACCCCTCTACTTT.

This clonotype was found many times. This chain uses TRBV5-8 with TRBJ2-1; D is unresolved. This CDR3 region has 13 residues. V was clipped by 5 bases and J by 8 bases, with 14 bases between them. Per germline, CDR1 SGHTS and CDR2 YDEGEE. CDR3 nucleotide sequence: TGTGCCAGCAGTGGCCGGACCCTCCATGAGCAGTTCTTC. The encoded protein is CASSGRTLHEQFF.

Of note for this clonotype: One end of the junction fails to match germline, which may point to a read error. The V call is TRBV5-4, the J call TRBJ1-1, with 7 bases identical to TRBD1. Germline CDR1 reads SGHNT; CDR2 reads YYREEE (reference sequence). The CDR3 runs 14 residues. CDR3 protein: CASSMGQNRGEAFF. The DNA for the CDR3 is TGTGCCAGCAGCATGGGACAGAACAGAGGTGAAGCCTTCTTC.

Concerning this clonotype: Germline and junction disagree at one end, which may indicate a read error. V gene TRBV5-8 combines with J gene TRBJ1-3; D is unresolved. The CDR3 extends over 14 amino acids. The V gene's germline CDR1 is SGHTS and CDR2 YDEGEE. CDR3 residues: CASSLLNSGNIIYF. CDR3 nucleotide sequence: TGTGCCAGCAGCCTGCTCAACTCTGGAAACATCATATATTTT.

Concerning this clonotype itself: Given a much more abundant clone one base away, this may be a read error. The chain carries TRBV5-4 and TRBJ2-3; D might be TRBD1 or TRBD2, each matching 5 bases. The CDR3 covers 14 residues. The germline V and J ends were trimmed by 0 bases and 5 bases, with 10 bases remaining between them. Germline V lookup: CDR1 SGHNT, CDR2 YYREEE (reference sequence). Here the CDR3 reads CASSLVGTGDTQYF. The CDR3 DNA sequence: TGTGCCAGCAGCTTGGTCGGGACGGGAGATACGCAGTATTTT.

The rearrangement joins TRBV10-3 to TRBJ1-1, with D possibly matching TRBD1 (6 bases). Germline V lookup: CDR1 ENHRY, CDR2 SYGVKD. The CDR3 is made up of 17 amino acids. Trimming removed 6 bases at V and 5 bases at J, with 25 bases between. Here the CDR3 reads CAISYPPDDRRGTEAFF. The CDR3 nucleotides read TGTGCCATCAGCTACCCGCCCGATGACAGGCGGGGTACTGAAGCTTTCTTT.

The rearrangement joins TRBV7-2 to TRBJ1-4, with a weak D call TRBD1 (5 bases). Germline-derived CDR1 and CDR2 are SGHTA and FQGNSA. The ends were cut back, 5 bases at V and 8 bases at J, with 18 bases in the middle. The CDR3 sequence is 15 residues long. The CDR3 DNA reads TGTGCCAGCAGCATACAGGAGGCCCTCCTAGAAAAACTGTTTTTT. This sequence encodes CASSIQEALLEKLFF. Full variable domain (rest looked up from reference TRBV7-2 and TRBJ1-4): GAGVSQSPSNKVTEKGKDVELRCDPISGHTALYWYRQSLGQGLEFLIYFQGNSAPDKSGLPSDRFSAERTGGSVSTLTIQRTQQEDSAVYLCASSIQEALLEKLFFGSGTQLSVL.

This clonotype was seen a handful of times. A much larger clone sits a single nucleotide away, making a read error possible. V and J are TRBV12-3 or TRBV12-4 and TRBJ2-5; the D gene could be TRBD1 or TRBD2 (5 bases each). V lost 5 bases, J lost 3 bases, and 19 bases lay in between. CDR3 length: 16 residues. The CDR3 bases are TGTGCCAGCAGTCACCAGGGAAGAGGGCGTAAAGAGACCCAGTACTTC. This gives the protein CASSHQGRGRKETQYF.

This clonotype was picked up many times. The chain carries TRBV29-1 and TRBJ2-1; D uncertain. This CDR3 is built from 13 residues. Per germline, CDR1 SQVTM and CDR2 ANQGSEA. V was clipped by 0 bases and J by 8 bases, with 11 bases between them. In nucleotides, the CDR3 is TGCAGCGTTGAAGAAGGGAACTCCCATGAGCAGTTCTTC. It translates to CSVEEGNSHEQFF.

The chain is built from TRBV6-1 and TRBJ2-5; 9 bases line up with TRBD2. The CDR3 loop spans 14 amino acids. Losses at the gene ends were 8 bases for V and 0 bases for J; bases not matched to a gene: 4. Per the germline V gene, CDR1 is MNHNS and CDR2 is SASEGT. The CDR3 here is CASGGRGYQETQYF. The CDR3 bases are TGTGCCAGCGGCGGGAGGGGGTACCAAGAGACCCAGTACTTC.

Regarding this clonotype: The CDR3 carries no conserved terminal phenylalanine or tryptophan, so it likely arises from a read error. No DNA is shown, since the ends of the CDR3 on it are uncertain; the CDR3 is the one TCRdb lists. CDR3 sequence reads: CASSLARG. V usage is TRBV7-3 and J usage is TRBJ1-3; TRBD1 is taken as the D call from the table, unchecked against the DNA. The CDR3 length is 8 residues, termini included. From germline, CDR1 is SGHTA and CDR2 FQGTGA.

The V gene is TRBV7-9, the J gene TRBJ2-1, with D hard to call. The CDR3 length is 13 residues. CDR1 and CDR2 from the germline V gene are SEHNR and FQNEAQ (reference sequence). V gave up 10 bases and J gave up 4 bases, with 14 bases separating them. The CDR3 loop reads CATAALGYNEQFF. Written as DNA, the CDR3 is TGTGCCACCGCGGCGCTGGGATACAATGAGCAGTTCTTC.

The V and J genes are TRBV7-3 and TRBJ2-5; tentatively, D is TRBD2 (6 bases). The germline CDR1 and CDR2 sequences are SGHTA and FQGTGA. The CDR3 contains 17 residues. V lost 4 bases and J lost 1, with 19 bases in between. DNA for the CDR3: TGTGCCAGCAGCTGGGGGGTGGGGCTAGCAACCCAAGAGACCCAGTACTTC. It encodes CASSWGVGLATQETQYF.

This clonotype was picked up many times. The V and J genes are TRBV7-9 and TRBJ2-1, with 11 positions matching TRBD2. Trimming cost V 8 bases and J 5 bases; bases outside gene matches: 8. The germline V gene encodes CDR1 SEHNR and CDR2 FQNEAQ (reference sequence). The CDR3 spans 15 residues. CDR3 DNA: TGTGCCAGCGGACCCTTAGCGGGAGGGGACAATGAGCAGTTCTTC. Translated, it gives CASGPLAGGDNEQFF.

About this clonotype: One end of the junction is discordant with germline, which a read error may explain. The chain uses TRBV6-6 and TRBJ2-6; 11 bases are a match to TRBD1. Per germline, CDR1 MNHNY and CDR2 SVGAGI (reference sequence). The CDR3 extends over 15 amino acids. DNA for the CDR3: TGTGCCAGCAGCTATGGGACAGGGGGACTGAACACTGAAGCTTTC. Amino acid sequence: CASSYGTGGLNTEAF.

The V gene is TRBV6-5, the J gene TRBJ2-7; 8 positions agree with TRBD1. Germline CDR1 and CDR2: MNHEY and SVGAGI. The CDR3 runs 15 residues. Losses at the gene ends were 5 bases for V and 6 bases for J; bases not matched to a gene: 12. The CDR3 loop reads CASSPRTGMSVEQYF. In DNA form, the CDR3 reads TGTGCCAGCAGTCCACGGACAGGGATGAGTGTCGAGCAGTACTTC.

This clonotype was found many times. Compared with germline, one end of the junction differs, possibly owing to a read error. This CDR3 reads CASSFLGRGVGGEPQYF. The CDR3 nucleotides are TGTGCCAGCAGCTTTCTGGGGCGCGGGGTTGGGGGAGAGCCCCAGTACTTC. V gene TRBV7-2 combines with J gene TRBJ2-5; tentative D call: TRBD2 (6 bases). Per germline, CDR1 SGHTA and CDR2 FQGNSA. The CDR3 totals 17 residues.

This clonotype was counted ten times or more. The CDR3 spells CASSPDSASTDTQYF. Written as DNA, the CDR3 is TGTGCCAGCAGCCCTGATAGCGCCAGCACAGATACGCAGTATTTT. The V gene is TRBV5-5, the J gene TRBJ2-3; tentatively, D is TRBD2 (5 bases). V was shortened by 4 bases and J by 0 bases, with 12 bases between the two germline ends. This CDR3 contains 15 residues. The germline V gene encodes CDR1 SGHKS and CDR2 YYEKEE (reference sequence).

This clonotype was observed a few times. V and J are TRBV11-2 and TRBJ2-1, with D perhaps assigned TRBD1 or TRBD2 (7 bases each). This CDR3 spans 13 amino acids. Germline lookup yields CDR1 SGHAT and CDR2 FQNNGV. Trimming left V 7 bases short and J 10 bases short, with 17 bases between. This CDR3 is CASTLGEGAEQFF. The DNA for the CDR3 is TGTGCCAGCACCCTCGGGGAGGGGGCCGAGCAGTTCTTC.

The chain combines TRBV9 with TRBJ1-1; D gene unclear. Germline V CDR1 and CDR2: SGDLS, YYNGEE. The V gene lost 0 bases and the J gene lost 1 base, with 16 bases spanning the gap. The CDR3 has 17 amino acids. As DNA, the CDR3 is TGTGCCAGCAGCGTAGCTCGGGGAGCAGTGGGGAACACTGAAGCTTTCTTT. Its translation: CASSVARGAVGNTEAFF.

This clonotype was detected many times. This sequence joins TRBV29-1 and TRBJ1-2; TRBD1 is a possible D gene (6 bases). V was cut by 7 bases and J by 8 bases, with 20 bases left in between. Germline values: CDR1 SQVTM, CDR2 ANQGSEA. This CDR3 region has 13 residues. Here the CDR3 reads CSARGGVAGGYTF. The CDR3 DNA follows: TGCAGCGCGAGGGGGGGGGTTGCTGGGGGCTACACCTTC. The complete variable domain, with remaining parts taken from reference TRBV29-1 and TRBJ1-2, reads SAVISQKPSRDICQRGTSLTIQCQVDSQVTMMFWYRQQPGQSLTLIATANQGSEATYESGFVIDKFPISRPNLTFSTLTVSNMSPEDSSIYLCSARGGVAGGYTFGSGTRLTVV.